The 29 T cell receptor beta chains below all came from one sample that was sequenced in a study of identical twins. Via MiXCR, TCRdb re-called the 5' RACE reads, giving one row per CDR3 protein. The repertoire consists of hundreds of thousands of distinct CDR3 sequences, with over 8.5% occurring once and the leading ten covering 0.98%. A further study also used this sample, focusing on yellow fever vaccine responses in identical twins.

Source material: PBMCs. These receptors came from a woman aged 18-30 years in good health.

There are a few counts of this clonotype. The V call is TRBV7-3, the J call TRBJ2-2, with 7 nucleotides matching TRBD1. CDR3 size: 14 residues. V dropped 8 bases and J dropped 4; count of bases not matched to a gene: 7. CDR1 SGHTA and CDR2 FQGTGA come from the germline V gene. This chain's CDR3 is CASGPGQFTGELFF. The CDR3 nucleotides are TGTGCCAGCGGACCGGGACAGTTCACCGGGGAGCTGTTTTTT. Drawing the rest from reference TRBV7-3 and TRBJ2-2, the complete variable domain is GAGVSQTPSNKVTEKGKYVELRCDPISGHTALYWYRQSLGQGPEFLIYFQGTGAADDSGLPNDRFFAVRPEGSVSTLKIQRTERGDSAVYLCASGPGQFTGELFFGEGSRLTVL.

This clonotype appeared a few times. The genes are TRBV3-1 and TRBJ2-7, with TRBD2 as a possible D gene (7 bases). The CDR3 totals 16 residues. V was cut by 1 base and J by 6 bases, with 19 bases left in between. Germline lookup yields CDR1 LGHDT and CDR2 YNNKEL (reference sequence). CDR3 DNA sequence: TGTGCCAGCAGCCAAGCGGGGGCGGGGGCCGCCGTCGAGCAGTACTTC. Protein product: CASSQAGAGAAVEQYF.

This clonotype was counted only a few times. The genes are TRBV4-1 and TRBJ2-1, with TRBD2 matching 8 bases. CDR3 length: 17 residues. J was trimmed by 6 bases and V by 0 bases; bases with no gene match: 10. Germline V gene data show CDR1 as MGHRA and CDR2 as YSYEKL. The CDR3 DNA sequence: TGCGCCAGCAGCCAAGATCCTGCGGGACTAGGTGGCAATGAGCAGTTCTTC. Protein: CASSQDPAGLGGNEQFF.

This chain joins TRBV28 and TRBJ2-7, with no clear D. CDR3 length: 16 residues. CDR1 and CDR2 (germline): MDHEN, SYDVKM. The germline V and J ends were trimmed by 2 bases and 0 bases, with 14 bases remaining between them. In DNA form, the CDR3 reads TGTGCCAGCAGTTTACGGTGGTCGCCGAGCTCCTACGAGCAGTACTTC. Amino acids: CASSLRWSPSSYEQYF.

The chain uses TRBV10-2 and TRBJ2-5, with a tentative D call TRBD1 (5 bases). The germline CDR1 and CDR2 sequences are WSHSY and SAAADI. CDR3 length equals 17 residues. The germline V and J ends were trimmed by 0 bases and 2 bases, with 16 bases remaining between them. The CDR3 is CASSESPTATLQETQYF. Written as DNA, the CDR3 is TGCGCCAGCAGTGAGTCTCCGACAGCCACCCTTCAAGAGACCCAGTACTTC.

This clonotype turned up a few times. The V call is TRBV2, the J call TRBJ2-2; TRBD2 agrees at 7 bases. CDR3 length: 15 amino acids. Germline CDR1 reads SNHLY; CDR2 reads FYNNEI. The junction had 6 bases not matched to a gene; V was cut back by 7 bases and J by 1 base. The CDR3 region has the DNA TGTGCCAGCAAAGCGGGGTCACTGAACACCGGGGAGCTGTTTTTT. This sequence encodes CASKAGSLNTGELFF.

A few counts support this clonotype. The chain links TRBV6-5 to TRBJ1-1; no reliable D call. Between the trimmed V and J ends, which lost 7 bases and 0 bases, there was a span of 6 bases. CDR1 is MNHEY, CDR2 SVGAGI, per germline. The CDR3 extends over 12 amino acids. CDR3 nucleotide sequence: TGTGCCAGCACGAACATGAACACTGAAGCTTTCTTT. Protein: CASTNMNTEAFF.

This clonotype was counted at least ten times. This chain connects TRBV12-3 or TRBV12-4 to TRBJ2-7; D unclear. The V end lost 6 bases, the J end lost 5 bases, and 11 bases lay between the germline ends. The CDR3 contains 12 residues. CDR3 loop: CASSGNPHEQYF. In DNA form, the CDR3 reads TGTGCCAGCAGCGGAAATCCCCACGAGCAGTACTTC.

This clonotype has ten or more counts. This sequence joins TRBV7-2 and TRBJ2-5; 7 bases align to TRBD2. The CDR3 runs 15 residues. The V gene's germline CDR1 is SGHTA and CDR2 FQGNSA. Trimming took 1 base from V and 2 from J; bases not matched to a gene: 4. The CDR3 is CASSLGAGEQETQYF. The CDR3 DNA reads TGTGCCAGCAGCTTAGGTGCGGGGGAGCAAGAGACCCAGTACTTC.

This clonotype was counted only a few times. The chain carries TRBV12-3 or TRBV12-4 and TRBJ2-2; unclear D gene. The CDR3 runs 16 residues. The ends were cut back, 5 bases at V and 2 bases at J, with 15 bases in the middle. For the CDR3, the DNA is TGTGCCAGCAGTATTGGTCCTCTCCCCAACACCGGGGAGCTGTTTTTT. Encoded protein: CASSIGPLPNTGELFF.

This clonotype was observed a few times. The chain uses TRBV27 and TRBJ1-2; 11 positions agree with TRBD1. The trim removed 1 base at V and 6 bases at J, leaving 1 base unmatched. CDR3 size: 14 residues. CDR1 MNHEY and CDR2 SMNVEV come from the germline V gene (reference sequence). The CDR3 here is CASSLWGQGDGYTF. For the CDR3, the DNA is TGTGCCAGCAGTTTATGGGGACAGGGGGATGGCTACACCTTC.

This clonotype showed up just a few times. The chain has TRBV11-2 and TRBJ2-1, with 8 nucleotides matching TRBD1. In germline, CDR1 is SGHAT, CDR2 FQNNGV. The CDR3 is 15 amino acids. V was pared by 4 bases and J by 5 bases, with 7 bases of the junction left unmatched. This chain's CDR3 is CASSSWTGTDNEQFF. DNA for the CDR3: TGTGCCAGCAGCTCCTGGACAGGGACTGACAATGAGCAGTTCTTC.

This clonotype was detected ten times or more. The chain combines TRBV7-2 with TRBJ1-2, with D perhaps TRBD1 (5 bases). Germline CDR1 reads SGHTA; CDR2 reads FQGNSA. This CDR3 comprises 13 residues. V was trimmed by 5 bases and J by 5 bases, leaving 12 bases between them. CDR3 sequence reads: CASSQTEIYGYTF. CDR3 coding DNA: TGTGCCAGCAGCCAGACAGAGATATATGGCTACACCTTC.

This clonotype showed up just a few times. V and J are TRBV6-1 and TRBJ2-5; D might be TRBD1 (5 bases). CDR3 length equals 13 residues. The germline gives CDR1 MNHNS, CDR2 SASEGT. V lost 6 bases to trimming and J lost 5 bases, with 13 bases between them. The CDR3 protein is CASSWQGEETQYF. CDR3 nucleotides: TGTGCCAGCAGCTGGCAGGGTGAGGAGACCCAGTACTTC.

This clonotype appeared many times. The V and J genes are TRBV6-2 or TRBV6-3 and TRBJ2-7; a possible D gene is TRBD2 (5 bases). The CDR3 is made up of 13 amino acids. Trimming left V 6 bases short and J 4 bases short, with 13 bases between. Germline-derived CDR1 and CDR2 are MNHEY and SVGEGT. CDR3 DNA: TGTGCCAGCAGCCAGCCTAGACTATACGAGCAGTACTTC. It codes for CASSQPRLYEQYF.

This clonotype showed up just a few times. The chain links TRBV7-6 to TRBJ2-5; 15 nucleotides align to TRBD2. The CDR3 covers 18 residues. Per the germline V gene, CDR1 is SGHVS and CDR2 is FNYEAQ. Trimming removed 4 bases from V and 1 base from J; junction bases left unmatched: 7. Here the CDR3 DNA reads TGTGCCAGCAGCTCCCCCGGGACTAGCGGGAGGTTCCAAGAGACCCAGTACTTC. It codes for CASSSPGTSGRFQETQYF.

This clonotype appeared many times. The chain employs TRBV5-1 and TRBJ2-7; D is unresolved. The ends were cut back, 0 bases at V and 3 bases at J, with 10 bases in the middle. The germline gives CDR1 SGHRS, CDR2 YFSETQ. This CDR3 is built from 14 residues. CDR3 bases: TGCGCCAGCAGCTTGGGGGCAGGAAACTACGAGCAGTACTTC. Translated, it gives CASSLGAGNYEQYF.

This clonotype has just a few counts. The rearrangement uses TRBV7-9 and TRBJ2-1, with D perhaps matching TRBD1 or TRBD2 (5 bases each). Trimming removed 5 bases at V and 0 bases at J, with 17 bases between. The CDR3 is 17 residues long. CDR1 and CDR2 (germline): SEHNR, FQNEAQ (reference sequence). The DNA of the CDR3 is TGTGCCAGCAGCCACCCTTGGGGGACCAGCTCCTACAATGAGCAGTTCTTC. This sequence encodes CASSHPWGTSSYNEQFF.

This rearrangement joins TRBV10-2 to TRBJ2-1, with D tentatively TRBD2 (6 bases). V dropped 7 bases and J dropped 0 bases, with 10 bases sitting between them. There are 14 residues in the CDR3. CDR1 is WSHSY, CDR2 SAAADI, per germline. In DNA, the CDR3 is TGCGCCAGCAAGGCGGGGAGCTCCTACAATGAGCAGTTCTTC. It codes for CASKAGSSYNEQFF.

This clonotype turned up a few times. This chain connects TRBV5-1 to TRBJ2-1; TRBD2 agrees at 15 bases. Germline V gene data show CDR1 as SGHRS and CDR2 as YFSETQ. This CDR3 has 21 amino acids. Trimming cost V 4 bases and J 0 bases; bases outside gene matches: 14. The CDR3 here is CASSLGLAGGGVLSSYNEQFF. Here the CDR3 DNA reads TGCGCCAGCAGCCTGGGACTAGCGGGGGGTGGGGTGTTGAGCTCCTACAATGAGCAGTTCTTC.

The chain uses TRBV11-3 and TRBJ2-7; D may match TRBD1 or TRBD2 (5 bases each). In germline, CDR1 is SGHNT, CDR2 YENEEA. This CDR3 has 13 amino acids. V was cut by 5 bases and J by 5 bases, with 13 bases left in between. The CDR3: CASSPSGPDEQYF. CDR3 coding DNA: TGTGCCAGCAGCCCCTCGGGACCTGACGAGCAGTACTTC. Variable domain in full (rest from reference TRBV11-3 and TRBJ2-7): EAGVVQSPRYKIIEKKQPVAFWCNPISGHNTLYWYLQNLGQGPELLIRYENEEAVDDSQLPKDRFSAERLKGVDSTLKIQPAELGDSAVYLCASSPSGPDEQYFGPGTRLTVT.

This clonotype was seen only a few times. For the CDR3, the DNA is TGCAGCATACCTAGCGGGAGAGTTGCGGAGACCCAGTACTTC. This encodes CSIPSGRVAETQYF. The V and J genes are TRBV29-1 and TRBJ2-5; 10 nucleotides agree with TRBD2. Unmatched junction bases numbered 11, after V lost 8 bases and J lost 5 bases. This CDR3 is built from 14 residues. The V gene's germline CDR1 is SQVTM and CDR2 ANQGSEA.

This clonotype was observed a handful of times. The chain uses TRBV5-1 and TRBJ2-3; 7 bases fit TRBD2. The CDR3 runs 16 residues. Trimming cost V 0 bases and J 9 bases; bases outside gene matches: 13. CDR1 is SGHRS and CDR2 is YFSETQ in the germline V gene. The CDR3 sequence: CASSLEAGSGGGTQYF. CDR3 DNA sequence: TGCGCCAGCAGCTTGGAAGCGGGGTCTGGCGGAGGAACGCAGTATTTT.

The V and J genes are TRBV19 and TRBJ2-5; TRBD2 matches at 10 bases. This CDR3 spans 13 amino acids. Looked up from germline, CDR1 is LNHDA and CDR2 is SQIVND (reference sequence). Trimming cost V 8 bases and J 4 bases; bases outside gene matches: 4. In nucleotides, the CDR3 is TGTGCCAGTTGTACTAGCGGGGCAGAGACCCAGTACTTC. Its protein is CASCTSGAETQYF.

This clonotype came up a few times. This chain links TRBV6-5 with TRBJ2-5; D ambiguous. Trimming took off 0 bases at V and 2 bases at J, with 13 bases between the two ends. The CDR3 is 16 residues long. Per germline, CDR1 MNHEY and CDR2 SVGAGI. The CDR3 nucleotides read TGTGCCAGCAGTTACTCGGCTAGTCAACAACAAGAGACCCAGTACTTC. Its protein product is CASSYSASQQQETQYF.

This clonotype was counted a few times. J is TRBJ2-4 and V is TRBV7-2; TRBD1 is a possible D gene (6 bases). Germline V gene lookup returns CDR1 SGHTA and CDR2 FQGNSA. The CDR3 is made up of 15 amino acids. V lost 1 base to trimming and J lost 7 bases, with 14 bases between them. The DNA of the CDR3 is TGTGCCAGCAGCTTAGAGCCGAGACAGGAGAACATTCAGTACTTC. Amino acid sequence: CASSLEPRQENIQYF.

V usage is TRBV7-6 and J usage is TRBJ2-1, with TRBD1 matching 7 bases. CDR1 SGHVS and CDR2 FNYEAQ come from the germline V gene. This CDR3 region has 15 residues. V was clipped by 4 bases and J by 9 bases; unmatched bases: 12. CDR3 bases: TGTGCCAGCAGCTCACAGGGGCCGCCGAAGGCTGAGCAGTTCTTC. Protein product: CASSSQGPPKAEQFF.

The rearrangement joins TRBV5-1 to TRBJ1-4; a possible D gene is TRBD1 (5 bases). This CDR3 is 16 amino acids long. The germline V gene has CDR1 SGHRS and CDR2 YFSETQ. Between the trimmed V and J ends, which lost 4 bases and 5 bases, there was a span of 18 bases. The CDR3 spells CASSLTGTDENEKLFF. CDR3 coding DNA: TGCGCCAGCAGCCTCACTGGGACGGACGAAAATGAAAAACTGTTTTTT. Filled out from reference TRBV5-1 and TRBJ1-4, the complete variable domain reads KAGVTQTPRYLIKTRGQQVTLSCSPISGHRSVSWYQQTPGQGLQFLFEYFSETQRNKGNFPGRFSGRQFSNSRSEMNVSTLELGDSALYLCASSLTGTDENEKLFFGSGTQLSVL.

CDR3 bases: TGTGCCAGCAGCTTAGCGCTGTGGGCAGGGGATAATGAAAAACTGTTTTTT. Translating gives CASSLALWAGDNEKLFF. V usage is TRBV7-8 and J usage is TRBJ1-4, with D possibly being TRBD1 (6 bases). Germline CDR1 SGHVS, CDR2 FQNEAQ. V was clipped by 0 bases and J by 4 bases, with 15 bases between them. CDR3 length equals 17 residues. Drawing the rest from reference TRBV7-8 and TRBJ1-4, the complete variable domain is GAGVSQSPRYKVAKRGQDVALRCDPISGHVSLFWYQQALGQGPEFLTYFQNEAQLDKSGLPSDRFFAERPEGSVSTLKIQRTQQEDSAVYLCASSLALWAGDNEKLFFGSGTQLSVL.